The 29 T cell receptor beta chains in this list originate from one sample, sequenced in a study of long-term antiretroviral therapy in people with HIV. immunoSEQ v3.0 was run at survey level. Assay: immunoSEQ multiplex PCR; the TCRdb copy retains only in-frame clones and omits some. The sample carries around 20,000 clones, 70% to 80% recorded once. The sample was unsorted PBMCs, taken at the start of antiretroviral therapy, before treatment. The receptor set was obtained from a man younger than 35 with HIV.

The genes are TRBV21-1 and TRBJ1-1; the table's D call of TRBD1 was not tested on the DNA. TRBV21-1 is a pseudogene locus. The CDR3 consists of 11 residues. CDR3 sequence (DNA): TGTGCCAGCAGCAACGACAGGGTTGCTTTCTTT. It translates to CASSNDRVAFF.

The V gene is TRBV7-9, the J gene TRBJ1-4, with D unclear. The CDR3 has 15 amino acids. CDR1 is SEHNR and CDR2 is FQNEAQ in the germline V gene (reference sequence). The V end was cut by 0 bases, the J end by 4 bases, with 9 bases between. The CDR3 sequence is CASSLAAGDNEKLFF. CDR3 nucleotide sequence: TGTGCCAGCAGCTTAGCGGCAGGAGATAATGAAAAACTGTTTTTT. The full variable domain, rest sourced from reference TRBV7-9 and TRBJ1-4, is DTGVSQNPRHKITKRGQNVTFRCDPISEHNRLYWYRQTLGQGPEFLTYFQNEAQLEKSRLLSDRFSAERPKGSFSTLEIQRTEQGDSAMYLCASSLAAGDNEKLFFGSGTQLSVL.

This clone rates as medium-sized. V and J are TRBV9 and TRBJ2-1; 8 bases fit TRBD2. CDR3 length equals 13 residues. With V trimmed by 8 bases and J by 4 bases, 5 bases remained unmatched. Looked up from germline, CDR1 is SGDLS and CDR2 is YYNGEE. The DNA for the CDR3 is TGTGCCAGTCGGGGGGGAGATTACAATGAGCAGTTCTTC. Residues: CASRGGDYNEQFF.

The rearrangement uses TRBV7-6 and TRBJ2-2; tentative D call: TRBD2 (5 bases). The CDR3 is made up of 14 amino acids. CDR1 SGHVS and CDR2 FNYEAQ come from the germline V gene. Trimming took 5 bases from V and 2 from J, leaving 9 bases between them. The CDR3: CASSDGVNTGELFF. The DNA for the CDR3 is TGTGCCAGCAGCGACGGGGTCAACACCGGGGAGCTGTTTTTT.

V is TRBV10-3 and J is TRBJ2-3; 9 bases are shared with TRBD2. Trimming took 5 bases from V and 3 from J; bases not matched to a gene: 6. CDR1 ENHRY and CDR2 SYGVKD come from the germline V gene. This CDR3 has 15 residues. CDR3 residues: CAISLGGRETDTQYF. CDR3 DNA sequence: TGTGCCATCAGTCTGGGCGGGAGGGAGACAGATACGCAGTATTTT.

This chain connects TRBV7-2 to TRBJ2-3; D unclear. This CDR3 has 13 residues. The germline CDR1 and CDR2 sequences are SGHTA and FQGNSA. V was trimmed by 5 bases and J by 3 bases, leaving 9 bases between them. CDR3 residues: CASSPVETDTQYF. Here the CDR3 DNA reads TGTGCCAGCAGCCCGGTGGAAACAGATACGCAGTATTTT. Combining the CDR3 with reference TRBV7-2 and TRBJ2-3 gives the whole variable domain GAGVSQSPSNKVTEKGKDVELRCDPISGHTALYWYRQSLGQGLEFLIYFQGNSAPDKSGLPSDRFSAERTGGSVSTLTIQRTQQEDSAVYLCASSPVETDTQYFGPGTRLTVL.

This chain uses TRBV27 with TRBJ1-4; D perhaps matches TRBD1 (5 bases). V was clipped by 6 bases and J by 3 bases, with 14 bases between them. The V gene's germline CDR1 is MNHEY and CDR2 SMNVEV (reference sequence). This CDR3 is built from 15 residues. In DNA, the CDR3 is TGTGCCAGCAGCATCAAGGGGAGGGCTAATGAAAAACTGTTTTTT. Its protein product is CASSIKGRANEKLFF.

V is TRBV5-6 and J is TRBJ2-7; a possible D gene is TRBD2 (5 bases). Germline V gene lookup returns CDR1 SGHDT and CDR2 YYEEEE. Trimming removed 2 bases from V and 0 bases from J, with 9 bases in between. This CDR3 comprises 14 residues. In DNA form, the CDR3 reads TGTGCCAGCAGCTTTCGGGGTTCCTCCTACGAGCAGTACTTC. It specifies CASSFRGSSYEQYF. Full variable domain (outside the CDR3, taken from reference TRBV5-6 and TRBJ2-7): DAGVTQSPTHLIKTRGQQVTLRCSPKSGHDTVSWYQQALGQGPQFIFQYYEEEERQRGNFPDRFSGHQFPNYSSELNVNALLLGDSALYLCASSFRGSSYEQYFGPGTRLTVT.

The chain links TRBV25-1 to TRBJ2-1, with D possibly matching TRBD1 (7 bases). Germline assignment: CDR1 MGHDK and CDR2 SYGVNS. With 10 bases removed from V and 5 bases from J, the gap between germline ends came to 15 bases. This CDR3 has 13 residues. In nucleotides, the CDR3 is TGTGCCACCAGGGGGGCGGGAAACAATGAGCAGTTCTTC. It encodes CATRGAGNNEQFF.

J is TRBJ1-1 and V is TRBV28, with a weak D call TRBD1 (5 bases). From germline, CDR1 is MDHEN and CDR2 SYDVKM. The CDR3 length is 13 residues. With 6 bases removed from V and 0 bases from J, the gap between germline ends came to 8 bases. CDR3 coding DNA: TGTGCCAGCAGCCCCAGGGTGAACACTGAAGCTTTCTTT. Translation: CASSPRVNTEAFF.

This clone was observed a handful of times. The V and J genes are TRBV29-1 and TRBJ2-1; D is ambiguous. Germline CDR1 SQVTM, CDR2 ANQGSEA. Trimming stripped 1 base from V and 2 bases from J, with 18 bases between. This CDR3 spans 17 amino acids. The CDR3 nucleotides are TGCAGCGTTGAAGGTGGGCCATTGGAGCGAGCCTACAATGAGCAGTTCTTC. Protein: CSVEGGPLERAYNEQFF.

The chain links TRBV27 to TRBJ2-1, with 11 bases fitting TRBD2. The CDR3 has 16 residues. Germline V gene data show CDR1 as MNHEY and CDR2 as SMNVEV (reference sequence). The ends lost 1 base at V and 8 bases at J; junction bases unmatched: 7. DNA of the CDR3: TGTGCCAGCAGTTTATTCAGACTAGCGGGGAGGCATGAGCAGTTCTTC. Translated, it gives CASSLFRLAGRHEQFF.

V and J are TRBV29-1 and TRBJ2-2, with 11 bases fitting TRBD2. The CDR3 is 13 amino acids. Germline CDR1 reads SQVTM; CDR2 reads ANQGSEA. Germline trimming cut 6 bases from V and 8 bases from J; bases unmatched to any gene: 5. CDR3 region: CSVSSGRLGELFF. DNA of the CDR3: TGCAGCGTGTCTAGCGGGAGGCTTGGGGAGCTGTTTTTT.

The chain carries TRBV28 and TRBJ2-7; weak D call: TRBD2 (6 bases). Trimming left V 5 bases short and J 0 bases short, with 11 bases between. CDR1 is MDHEN and CDR2 is SYDVKM in the germline V gene. This CDR3 comprises 14 residues. The CDR3 DNA is TGTGCCAGCAGTGAGGAGGGGAGCTCCTACGAGCAGTACTTC. Protein: CASSEEGSSYEQYF.

The chain carries TRBV10-3 and TRBJ2-7; TRBD1 aligns across 9 bases. CDR3 length: 14 residues. Germline V CDR1 and CDR2: ENHRY, SYGVKD. J lost 5 bases, V lost 3 bases, and 5 bases had no gene match. Here the CDR3 DNA reads TGTGCCATCAGTGACCTGGGACAGGGTAACGAGCAGTACTTC. It specifies CAISDLGQGNEQYF.

This chain connects TRBV15 to TRBJ2-7; weak D call: TRBD2 (6 bases). V lost 0 bases and J 5 bases, leaving 17 bases between the germline ends. This CDR3 region has 16 residues. Germline CDR1 is LNHNV and CDR2 is YYDKDF (reference sequence). CDR3 coding DNA: TGTGCCACCAGCAGAGATTTGGGGGAGGCGAGTAACGAGCAGTACTTC. As protein: CATSRDLGEASNEQYF. Looking up the rest from reference TRBV15 and TRBJ2-7 gives the full variable domain: DAMVIQNPRYQVTQFGKPVTLSCSQTLNHNVMYWYQQKSSQAPKLLFHYYDKDFNNEADTPDNFQSRRPNTSFCFLDIRSPGLGDTAMYLCATSRDLGEASNEQYFGPGTRLTVT.

CDR3 DNA sequence: TGTGCCAGCAGTTTAGGCGGGATCGGCGAGCAGTACTTC. Its protein product is CASSLGGIGEQYF. The chain carries TRBV27 and TRBJ2-7, with TRBD2 as a possible D gene (6 bases). V was pared by 2 bases and J by 6 bases, with 11 bases between. Germline loops: CDR1 MNHEY, CDR2 SMNVEV (reference sequence). This CDR3 is 13 amino acids long.

CDR3 in amino acids: CASSSGGYEQYF. CDR3 nucleotide sequence: TGTGCCAGCAGTTCGGGGGGCTACGAGCAGTACTTC. This chain connects TRBV27 to TRBJ2-7, with 7 bases that match TRBD2. Per the germline V gene, CDR1 is MNHEY and CDR2 is SMNVEV (reference sequence). The CDR3 totals 12 residues. V lost 4 bases to trimming and J lost 3 bases; unmatched junction nucleotides: 0.

The chain uses TRBV27 and TRBJ1-2; perhaps TRBD1 as D (5 bases). CDR1 is MNHEY and CDR2 is SMNVEV in the germline V gene (reference sequence). This CDR3 spans 13 amino acids. V was pared by 8 bases and J by 14 bases, with 24 bases between. The CDR3 here is CASYHSSSGTFTF. CDR3 DNA sequence: TGTGCCAGCTACCACTCCTCGTCCGGGACGTTTACCTTC.

The rearrangement joins TRBV27 to TRBJ2-2; no firm D call. This CDR3 is built from 13 residues. Trimming stripped 6 bases from V and 5 bases from J, with 10 bases between. Germline-derived CDR1 and CDR2 are MNHEY and SMNVEV (reference sequence). The CDR3: CASRTQSTGELFF. The CDR3 DNA is TGTGCCAGCAGAACCCAAAGTACCGGGGAGCTGTTTTTT.

This sequence joins TRBV7-9 and TRBJ1-2; 8 nucleotides line up with TRBD1. V gave up 7 bases and J gave up 8 bases; unmatched junction bases: 9. Germline lookup yields CDR1 SEHNR and CDR2 FQNEAQ (reference sequence). CDR3 length: 13 residues. The CDR3 DNA reads TGTGCCAGCATCAGCCCAGGGGGCGGCGGCTACACCTTC. It codes for CASISPGGGGYTF.

The CDR3 DNA sequence: TGTGCCAGCAGCCCCGGGACGGCCCTTTATGGCTACACCTTC. This gives the protein CASSPGTALYGYTF. The chain couples TRBV5-4 to TRBJ1-2, with D perhaps TRBD1 (5 bases). Trimming took 4 bases from V and 5 from J, leaving 15 bases between them. The CDR3 consists of 14 residues. Germline assignment: CDR1 SGHNT and CDR2 YYREEE (reference sequence). Combining the CDR3 with reference TRBV5-4 and TRBJ1-2 gives the whole variable domain ETGVTQSPTHLIKTRGQQVTLRCSSQSGHNTVSWYQQALGQGPQFIFQYYREEENGRGNFPPRFSGLQFPNYSSELNVNALELDDSALYLCASSPGTALYGYTFGSGTRLTVV.

CDR3 coding DNA: TGTGCCAGCAGCTTACTCCAGGGGAGCGCCTACAATGAGCAGTTCTTC. This codes for CASSLLQGSAYNEQFF. The chain is built from TRBV7-9 and TRBJ2-1; D perhaps matches TRBD1 (6 bases). The CDR3 sequence is 16 residues long. Per the germline V gene, CDR1 is SEHNR and CDR2 is FQNEAQ (reference sequence). Trimming left V 2 bases short and J 2 bases short, with 13 bases between.

The J gene is TRBJ1-3, the V gene TRBV7-9; D possibly corresponds to TRBD1 (5 bases). The CDR3 sequence is 15 residues long. V dropped 1 base and J dropped 0 bases, with 7 bases sitting between them. Per the germline V gene, CDR1 is SEHNR and CDR2 is FQNEAQ (reference sequence). The CDR3 sequence is CASSLGRASGNTIYF. The CDR3, as DNA: TGTGCCAGCAGCTTAGGCAGGGCCTCTGGAAACACCATATATTTT.

V is TRBV7-2 and J is TRBJ2-3; 10 nucleotides line up with TRBD2. The germline V gene has CDR1 SGHTA and CDR2 FQGNSA. The J segment lost 6 bases and the V segment lost 3 bases, leaving 3 bases of the junction unmatched. CDR3 length equals 14 residues. The CDR3 nucleotides are TGTGCCAGCAGCTTCAGCGGGAGGGTGGATACGCAGTATTTT. This gives the protein CASSFSGRVDTQYF.

This clone was detected a few times. The chain has TRBV27 and TRBJ2-1, with TRBD2 matching 13 bases. The CDR3 spans 14 residues. V trimming: 5 bases; J trimming: 9 bases; junction bases outside the gene matches: 4. From germline, CDR1 is MNHEY and CDR2 SMNVEV (reference sequence). The CDR3 DNA reads TGTGCCAGCAGTCTAACTAGCGGGGGGGGTGAGCAGTTCTTC. Amino acids: CASSLTSGGGEQFF.

The genes are TRBV9 and TRBJ2-1; 10 bases are shared with TRBD1. There are 17 residues in the CDR3. V trimming: 0 bases; J trimming: 4 bases; junction bases outside the gene matches: 7. Germline-derived CDR1 and CDR2 are SGDLS and YYNGEE. CDR3 nucleotide sequence: TGTGCCAGCAGCGTAGCTATCGTGGGACAGGGGTACAATGAGCAGTTCTTC. The encoded protein is CASSVAIVGQGYNEQFF.

The chain combines TRBV5-6 with TRBJ1-1, with D perhaps matching TRBD1 (5 bases). Germline V lookup: CDR1 SGHDT, CDR2 YYEEEE. V shed 5 bases and J shed 8 bases, with 13 bases lying between them. CDR3 length equals 12 residues. The CDR3 DNA is TGTGCCAGCAGTGGGGCTCTTACAGAAGCTTTCTTT. This encodes CASSGALTEAFF.

The chain links TRBV9 to TRBJ2-3; TRBD2 matches 9 bases. This CDR3 has 14 residues. V lost 5 bases, J lost 2 bases, and 3 bases stayed unmatched. CDR1 is SGDLS and CDR2 is YYNGEE in the germline V gene. CDR3 bases: TGTGCCAGCAGGTCTAGCGGGAACACAGATACGCAGTATTTT. Its translation is CASRSSGNTDTQYF.